This entry describes one T cell receptor beta chain. Antigen unknown. The same CDR3 can be traced to other DNA sequences in this sample. The data belong to a study of radiotherapy plus CTLA-4 blockade in lung cancer. Study background: Objective response was observed in more than 15% of patients, and disease control in less than 35%. General study results and limits: The authors reported that early blood T cell clone dynamics, with interferon-beta, best predicted response. The study found tumor-derived TCR clones expanded in blood after radiotherapy plus ipilimumab.

Only in-frame clones appear in the TCRdb table, and some are missing; sequencing was by immunoSEQ multiplex PCR. Of 20,000 to 25,000 clones in the sample, less than 80% were seen once. Germline CDR1 KGHSH, CDR2 LQKENI. V was trimmed by 6 bases and J by 2 bases, leaving 20 bases between them. The CDR3 is 17 amino acids. The sequence was obtained from a human donor with non-small cell lung cancer whose response to radiotherapy plus ipilimumab could not be evaluated. The chain recombines TRBV18 with TRBJ1-5; D unresolved. The source was peripheral blood, collected from a patient treated with radiotherapy plus ipilimumab. CDR3 loop: CASSPRRPGIGNQPQHF. CDR3 coding DNA: TGTGCCAGCTCCCCCCGGAGGCCCGGTATAGGCAATCAGCCCCAGCATTTT. The full variable domain, rest sourced from reference TRBV18 and TRBJ1-5, is NAGVMQNPRHLVRRRGQEARLRCSPMKGHSHVYWYRQLPEEGLKFMVYLQKENIIDESGMPKERFSAEFPKEGPSILRIQQVVRGDSAAYFCASSPRRPGIGNQPQHFGDGTRLSIL.